Shown below are 5 T cell receptor beta chains from a single sample sequenced in a study of post-analysis software for immune sequencing data. Regarding the study as a whole: TRBV segments more frequent in patients than in controls numbered five and included TRBV5-6, TRBV5-1 and TRBV20-1.

Tagging with unique molecular identifiers was a feature of the TCR beta cDNA libraries. TCRdb ran MiXCR on the PCR reads and lists one entry per CDR3 protein. The sample shows about 400,000 distinct CDR3 sequences, approximately 33% of them seen only once. These receptors lack a known antigen. Source material: blood. These receptors came from a girl aged 10 to 17 with multiple sclerosis.

In its sample, this clonotype was seen a few times. V is TRBV12-3 or TRBV12-4 and J is TRBJ2-1, with a possible D match to TRBD1 (5 bases). Trimming pared 7 bases from V and 9 bases from J, leaving 22 bases between. The CDR3 spans 15 residues. The CDR3 sequence: CASTDPPQGKSEQFF. The CDR3 DNA follows: TGTGCCAGCACCGACCCTCCCCAGGGAAAGAGTGAGCAGTTCTTC.

This clonotype has a handful of counts. V usage is TRBV12-3 or TRBV12-4 and J usage is TRBJ2-7; D call uncertain. This CDR3 is built from 14 residues. Trimming stripped 5 bases from V and 4 bases from J, with 15 bases between. CDR3 sequence: CASSPLTEFYEQYF. The CDR3 region has the DNA TGTGCCAGCAGTCCTCTCACAGAATTTTACGAGCAGTACTTC.

Concerning this clonotype: Compared with germline, one end of the junction differs, possibly owing to a read error. V gene TRBV6-5 combines with J gene TRBJ1-4; 9 bases are shared with TRBD1. The CDR3 sequence is 18 residues long. Germline lookup yields CDR1 MNHEY and CDR2 SVGAGI. The CDR3 sequence: CASSYRFRDREKNEKRFF. CDR3 nucleotides: TGTGCCAGCAGTTACCGGTTCCGGGACAGGGAGAAAAATGAAAAACGGTTTTTT.

The CDR3 DNA reads TGTGCCAGCAGTGACTTGGGGGAAGCTAGCACAGATACGCAGTATTTT. It translates to CASSDLGEASTDTQYF. V usage is TRBV6-1 and J usage is TRBJ2-3; D is possibly TRBD1 or TRBD2 (5 bases each). Trimming took 3 bases from V and 0 from J, leaving 13 bases between them. The CDR3 consists of 16 residues. CDR1 is MNHNS and CDR2 is SASEGT in the germline V gene.

The chain joins TRBV14 to TRBJ1-6; perhaps TRBD1 as D (6 bases). V shed 4 bases and J shed 9 bases, with 19 bases lying between them. CDR1 is SGHDN, CDR2 FVKESK, per germline. The CDR3 spans 16 residues. The CDR3 protein is CASSPSFDRLSSPLHF. The CDR3 coding sequence is TGTGCCAGCAGCCCCTCCTTCGACAGGTTGAGTTCACCCCTCCACTTT.